The rows below give T cell receptor beta chains drawn from one sample of a study of neurological immune-mediated disorders. TCRdb reanalysed the 5' RACE reads using MiXCR and keeps one entry per CDR3 protein. Here the sample spans roughly 45,000 distinct CDR3 sequences, about 13% being singletons. The sample was PBMCs. The receptors stem from a man aged 25-45 years in good health. The CDR3 runs from the conserved cysteine through the conserved F or W. Fields, in order: J gene, D gene, clone size, V gene, CDR3 protein, CDR3 DNA. The D gene is left open where the match is weak. Where a row states a size, it is once, few, many or the class of an expanded clone; other rows omit it.

TRBJ1-6 NA many TRBV10-3 CAIRIWTDSPLHF TGTGCCATCAGGATTTGGACAGATTCACCCCTCCACTTT
TRBJ2-1 NA many TRBV5-1 CASSATGSHETKQFF TGCGCCAGCAGCGCAACAGGGAGCCACGAGACGAAGCAGTTCTTC
TRBJ2-3 TRBD2 NA TRBV10-3 CAISEVGLAGDADTQYF TGTGCCATCAGTGAGGTCGGACTAGCGGGAGATGCAGATACACAGTATTTT
TRBJ1-1 NA many TRBV29-1 CSVEGHSEAFF TGCAGCGTTGAGGGACACTCTGAAGCTTTCTTT
TRBJ2-1 NA many TRBV20-1 CSASFYNEQFF TGCAGTGCTAGTTTCTACAATGAGCAGTTCTTC
TRBJ2-3 TRBD2 many TRBV29-1 CSVEPGLAGVGTDTQYF TGCAGCGTTGAGCCGGGACTAGCGGGAGTCGGGACAGATACGCAGTATTTT
TRBJ2-1 TRBD2 many TRBV20-1 CSAISGSYNEQFF TGCAGTGCAATTAGCGGGTCCTACAATGAGCAGTTCTTC
TRBJ2-7 TRBD1 many TRBV9 CASSVRGTGGEQYF TGTGCCAGCAGCGTGAGAGGGACAGGGGGCGAGCAGTACTTC
TRBJ2-7 NA few TRBV6-1 CASTGDPYEQYF TGTGCAAGCACGGGGGACCCCTACGAGCAGTACTTC
TRBJ2-4 NA many TRBV21-1 CASSKSGPASWYIQYF TGTGCCAGCAGCAAAAGCGGGCCCGCTAGCTGGTACATTCAGTACTTC
TRBJ2-2 NA many TRBV7-9 CASSLPNTGELFF TGTGCCAGCAGCCTCCCGAACACCGGGGAGCTGTTTTTT
TRBJ2-7 NA many TRBV7-3 CASLLRVVRYEQYF TGTGCCAGCTTGCTCCGGGTCGTAAGGTACGAGCAGTACTTC
TRBJ1-3 NA NA TRBV28 CASRCLWDNIYF TGTGCCAGCCGGTGCCTTTGGGACAACATATATTTT
TRBJ2-1 TRBD2 NA TRBV6-6 CASISSGTYNEQFF TGTGCCAGCATCTCTAGCGGGACCTACAATGAGCAGTTCTTC
TRBJ1-2 NA many TRBV28 CASSFIVRINYGYTF TGTGCCAGCAGTTTTATCGTCAGGATAAACTATGGCTACACCTTC
TRBJ2-7 NA many TRBV7-6 CASSPWDSPSYEQYF TGTGCCAGCAGCCCGTGGGACTCCCCATCCTACGAGCAGTACTTC
TRBJ2-5 TRBD1 many TRBV29-1 CSGVPGQHRETQYF TGCAGCGGAGTACCGGGACAGCATAGAGAGACCCAGTACTTC
TRBJ1-1 NA NA TRBV10-3 CAIRQPGTEAFF TGTGCCATCAGGCAGCCCGGAACTGAAGCTTTCTTT
TRBJ2-3 NA many TRBV9 CASSPGTPWDTQYF TGTGCCAGCAGCCCCGGGACGCCTTGGGATACGCAGTATTTT
TRBJ1-2 TRBD1 many TRBV27 CASSRQGSNYGYTF TGTGCCAGCAGCCGACAGGGGAGCAACTATGGCTACACCTTC
TRBJ1-2 NA many TRBV20-1 CSARGSTYGYTF TGCAGTGCTAGAGGATCAACCTATGGCTACACCTTC
TRBJ2-1 TRBD1 many TRBV4-1 CASSHRDRDYNEQFF TGCGCCAGCAGCCACCGGGACAGGGATTACAATGAGCAGTTCTTC
TRBJ2-5 TRBD2 many TRBV10-3 CAISEGQTSGSQETQYF TGTGCCATCAGTGAGGGCCAGACTAGCGGGAGCCAGGAGACCCAGTACTTC
TRBJ2-1 NA many TRBV10-3 CAAGEGVNEQFF TGTGCCGCCGGGGAGGGGGTGAATGAGCAGTTCTTC
TRBJ2-1 TRBD2 many TRBV4-2 CASSQRLAGADDEQFF TGTGCCAGCAGCCAAAGGCTAGCGGGAGCCGACGATGAGCAGTTCTTC